Presented here are 30 T cell receptor beta chains from one specimen sequenced in a study of regulatory T cells in long-lasting Graves disease. Sequencing libraries for TCR beta were prepared with iRepertoire HTBI primers and Arm-PCR of CDR3 regions. TCRdb reprocessed the multiplex PCR reads with MiXCR, giving one entry per CDR3 protein. The sample lists under 500,000 distinct CDR3 sequences, around 21% occurring once. As for time point: persistent/refractory GD, antithyroid drugs over 5 years with positive TRAb. Extracted PBMC RNA gave rise to the TCR library. The input for sequencing was peripheral blood mononuclear cells (PBMCs), taken when the disease was refractory, from a patient treated with antithyroid drugs. The receptors were sampled from a female donor with Graves disease.

This clonotype was seen only once. This could be a read error, since a much larger clone is one nucleotide away. The chain carries TRBV20-1 and TRBJ2-5, with 10 bases that match TRBD2. Germline CDR1 DFQATT, CDR2 SNEGSKA (reference sequence). The CDR3 length is 17 residues. J was trimmed by 1 base and V by 0 bases; bases with no gene match: 8. The CDR3 here is CSARDRGASGGQETQYF. CDR3 DNA sequence: TGCAGTGCTAGAGATCGGGGGGCTAGCGGGGGCCAAGAGACCCAGTACTTC.

As concerns this clonotype: Given a much more abundant clone one base away, this may be a read error. The conserved closing phenylalanine or tryptophan is absent in this CDR3, likely reflecting a read error. CDR3 DNA: TGTGCCAGCAGCCCCGTCGGAGATGGCTACACCCTC. It yields the protein CASSPVGDGYTL. The chain combines TRBV2 with TRBJ1-2; D is ambiguous. This CDR3 spans 12 amino acids. V lost 6 bases and J lost 6, with 11 bases in between. Germline V gene lookup returns CDR1 SNHLY and CDR2 FYNNEI.

Many counts were recorded for this clonotype. This rearrangement joins TRBV20-1 to TRBJ2-7; 8 bases fit TRBD2. CDR1 is DFQATT, CDR2 SNEGSKA, per germline (reference sequence). This CDR3 has 16 residues. J lost 0 bases, V lost 0 bases, and 7 bases had no gene match. This chain's CDR3 is CSARDLLAAGSYEQYF. The CDR3 DNA reads TGCAGTGCTAGAGACTTACTAGCGGCAGGCTCCTACGAGCAGTACTTC.

This clonotype was found many times. The chain recombines TRBV7-2 with TRBJ2-5, with 10 bases identical to TRBD2. The V gene end was trimmed by 1 base and the J gene end by 4 bases; junction bases not matched to a gene: 9. Germline V lookup: CDR1 SGHTA, CDR2 FQGNSA. The CDR3 extends over 17 amino acids. The CDR3 spells CASSLGAGGPSGETQYF. The CDR3 nucleotides are TGTGCCAGCAGCTTAGGAGCGGGAGGGCCCAGTGGAGAGACCCAGTACTTC.

Ten or more counts support this clonotype. The rearrangement uses TRBV30 and TRBJ1-5; D unclear. With 1 base removed from V and 4 bases from J, the gap between germline ends came to 14 bases. The germline gives CDR1 GTSNPN, CDR2 SVGIG (reference sequence). This CDR3 contains 15 residues. The CDR3 protein is CAWSARGRVNQPQHF. Here the CDR3 DNA reads TGTGCCTGGAGTGCCCGCGGCCGGGTTAATCAGCCCCAGCATTTT.

This clonotype has a single count. This sequence may be a read error, since a much larger clone differs from it by one base. The rearrangement joins TRBV28 to TRBJ2-6, with TRBD1 identical over 7 bases. In germline, CDR1 is MDHEN, CDR2 SYDVKM. CDR3 size: 14 residues. The trim removed 7 bases at V and 4 bases at J, leaving 4 bases unmatched. CDR3 bases: TGTGCCAGCAACAGGGGTTCCGGGGCCAACGTCCTGACTTTC. As protein: CASNRGSGANVLTF.

The chain couples TRBV7-2 to TRBJ2-1, with 14 bases matching TRBD2. V was pared by 8 bases and J by 8 bases, with 8 bases of the junction left unmatched. The germline V gene encodes CDR1 SGHTA and CDR2 FQGNSA. The CDR3 is 15 residues long. For the CDR3, the DNA is TGTGCCAGCGCATTCGGACTAGCGGGAGGCGATGAGCAGTTCTTC. It translates to CASAFGLAGGDEQFF.

Many counts were recorded for this clonotype. V and J are TRBV27 and TRBJ1-6, with a tentative D call TRBD1 (5 bases). The CDR3 extends over 15 amino acids. The ends were cut back, 6 bases at V and 0 bases at J, with 9 bases in the middle. Germline CDR1 MNHEY, CDR2 SMNVEV (reference sequence). The CDR3 bases are TGTGCCAGCAGAACCGGGACCTCCTATAATTCACCCCTCCACTTT. Protein product: CASRTGTSYNSPLHF.

The table lists this clonotype with a few counts. The chain recombines TRBV3-1 with TRBJ2-7, with 8 bases matching TRBD2. Germline V lookup: CDR1 LGHDT, CDR2 YNNKEL (reference sequence). The CDR3 contains 14 residues. The junction had 7 bases not matched to a gene; V was cut back by 4 bases and J by 5 bases. The CDR3 is CASSRRRGAHEQYF. CDR3 nucleotides: TGTGCCAGCAGCCGCCGGCGGGGGGCGCACGAGCAGTACTTC.

This chain connects TRBV2 to TRBJ2-7; D may be TRBD2 (5 bases). Germline-derived CDR1 and CDR2 are SNHLY and FYNNEI. CDR3 length equals 15 residues. V was pared by 6 bases and J by 0 bases, with 15 bases between. DNA of the CDR3: TGTGCCAGCAGCCAGATATCAAGCGGCTCCTACGAGCAGTACTTC. Its translation is CASSQISSGSYEQYF. Full variable domain (remainder filled in from reference TRBV2 and TRBJ2-7): EPEVTQTPSHQVTQMGQEVILRCVPISNHLYFYWYRQILGQKVEFLVSFYNNEISEKSEIFDDQFSVERPDGSNFTLKIRSTKLEDSAMYFCASSQISSGSYEQYFGPGTRLTVT.

This clonotype has at least ten counts. V is TRBV11-2 and J is TRBJ2-5; the D is unclear. CDR1 and CDR2 from the germline V gene are SGHAT and FQNNGV. Trimming cost V 1 base and J 0 bases, with 9 bases left between them. The CDR3 is 15 amino acids. The CDR3: CASSLGARDQETQYF. DNA of the CDR3: TGTGCCAGCAGCTTAGGGGCCCGTGACCAAGAGACCCAGTACTTC.

This clonotype showed up many times. The rearrangement links TRBV28 to TRBJ2-5, with D hard to call. Germline V gene sequence: CDR1 MDHEN, CDR2 SYDVKM. The CDR3 sequence is 13 residues long. V shed 5 bases and J shed 2 bases, with 9 bases lying between them. The CDR3, as DNA: TGTGCCAGCAGTCCGGGCCTTCAAGAGACCCAGTACTTC. This translates into CASSPGLQETQYF.

The rearrangement links TRBV3-1 to TRBJ2-2; D is perhaps TRBD2 (6 bases). The germline V and J ends were trimmed by 1 base and 2 bases, with 11 bases remaining between them. The CDR3 loop spans 16 amino acids. Germline assignment: CDR1 LGHDT and CDR2 YNNKEL (reference sequence). The CDR3 reads CASSQVGGANTGELFF. CDR3 sequence (DNA): TGTGCCAGCAGCCAAGTGGGGGGAGCTAACACCGGGGAGCTGTTTTTT.

The table lists this clonotype with many counts. This sequence joins TRBV2 and TRBJ1-6; D may be TRBD1 (5 bases). The CDR3 has 15 residues. Deletions cut 2 bases from V and 10 bases from J, with 15 bases between. CDR1 is SNHLY, CDR2 FYNNEI, per germline. CDR3 nucleotide sequence: TGTGCCAGCAGTGAAATGTCGCAGGGAATGTCACCCCTCCACTTT. It specifies CASSEMSQGMSPLHF. The full variable domain, completed using reference TRBV2 and TRBJ1-6, is EPEVTQTPSHQVTQMGQEVILRCVPISNHLYFYWYRQILGQKVEFLVSFYNNEISEKSEIFDDQFSVERPDGSNFTLKIRSTKLEDSAMYFCASSEMSQGMSPLHFGNGTRLTVT.

The table lists this clonotype with a few counts. The CDR3 spells CASSWGQGTYNEQFF. CDR3 DNA: TGTGCCAGCAGTTGGGGACAGGGAACGTACAATGAGCAGTTCTTC. The V gene is TRBV28, the J gene TRBJ2-1, with 9 bases lining up with TRBD1. CDR1 and CDR2 (germline): MDHEN, SYDVKM. The junction had 5 bases not matched to a gene; V was cut back by 4 bases and J by 4 bases. The CDR3 runs to 15 residues.

This clonotype is a singleton in its sample. The CDR3: CASSLVPPIPRGGNQPQHF. CDR3 DNA: TGTGCCAGTAGCCTCGTTCCACCCATACCGAGGGGTGGCAATCAGCCCCAGCATTTT. V usage is TRBV19 and J usage is TRBJ1-5; a weak D match, TRBD1 (5 bases). Germline V CDR1 and CDR2: LNHDA, SQIVND (reference sequence). The ends were cut back, 6 bases at V and 2 bases at J, with 26 bases in the middle. This CDR3 comprises 19 residues.

CDR3 coding DNA: TGCAGTGCTAGAGATCGGGGTAGCGGGAATCCCGAGCAGTACTTC. It yields the protein CSARDRGSGNPEQYF. The rearrangement joins TRBV20-1 to TRBJ2-7, with 8 bases aligning to TRBD2. Germline trimming cut 0 bases from V and 6 bases from J; bases unmatched to any gene: 10. The CDR3 consists of 15 residues. The V gene's germline CDR1 is DFQATT and CDR2 SNEGSKA (reference sequence).

This clonotype was seen ten or more times. The chain combines TRBV5-4 with TRBJ2-5; no definite D call. Per germline, CDR1 SGHNT and CDR2 YYREEE (reference sequence). The CDR3 length is 15 residues. V shed 0 bases and J shed 2 bases, with 11 bases lying between them. The CDR3 coding sequence is TGTGCCAGCAGCTTGGGGGTGGACCTACAAGAGACCCAGTACTTC. Amino acid sequence: CASSLGVDLQETQYF. The full variable domain, completed using reference TRBV5-4 and TRBJ2-5, is ETGVTQSPTHLIKTRGQQVTLRCSSQSGHNTVSWYQQALGQGPQFIFQYYREEENGRGNFPPRFSGLQFPNYSSELNVNALELDDSALYLCASSLGVDLQETQYFGPGTRLLVL.

This clonotype has at least ten counts. This sequence joins TRBV7-2 and TRBJ1-5; D remains ambiguous. Trimming removed 4 bases from V and 2 bases from J, with 12 bases in between. The CDR3 is 15 residues long. CDR1 SGHTA and CDR2 FQGNSA come from the germline V gene. CDR3 in amino acids: CASSSYGFGNQPQHF. Here the CDR3 DNA reads TGTGCCAGCAGCTCGTACGGTTTCGGCAATCAGCCCCAGCATTTT.

The chain recombines TRBV29-1 with TRBJ2-3; 12 bases agree with TRBD2. J was trimmed by 5 bases and V by 3 bases; bases with no gene match: 6. Germline-derived CDR1 and CDR2 are SQVTM and ANQGSEA. The CDR3 has 15 amino acids. The chain's CDR3 is CSVESTSGRRDTQYF. CDR3 bases: TGCAGCGTTGAGTCGACTAGCGGGAGAAGAGATACGCAGTATTTT.

With respect to this clonotype: One base separates it from a far larger clone, so it is likely a read error. The genes are TRBV2 and TRBJ2-7; D tentatively fits TRBD1 or TRBD2 (6 bases each). Per the germline V gene, CDR1 is SNHLY and CDR2 is FYNNEI. The CDR3 is made up of 18 amino acids. The CDR3 DNA follows: TGCGCCAGCAGCCAAGAACCTGGCGAGAGGGGGAGTGGGGAGGCCCAGTACTTC. Encoded protein: CASSQEPGERGSGEAQYF. Complete variable domain (other parts from reference TRBV2 and TRBJ2-7): EPEVTQTPSHQVTQMGQEVILRCVPISNHLYFYWYRQILGQKVEFLVSFYNNEISEKSEIFDDQFSVERPDGSNFTLKIRSTKLEDSAMYFCASSQEPGERGSGEAQYFGPGTRLTVT.

This clonotype was observed many times. The chain joins TRBV12-3 or TRBV12-4 to TRBJ1-5; D ambiguous. This CDR3 comprises 16 residues. Trimming took 7 bases from V and 7 from J, leaving 23 bases between them. DNA of the CDR3: TGTGCCAGCACCCGCTCGGGAGCGGGTAGCGGCCAGCCCCAGCATTTT. Residues: CASTRSGAGSGQPQHF.

This clonotype has a handful of counts. V is TRBV2 and J is TRBJ2-4; D remains ambiguous. Germline CDR1 reads SNHLY; CDR2 reads FYNNEI. V lost 4 bases and J 7 bases, leaving 2 bases between the germline ends. The CDR3 is 10 amino acids. CDR3 nucleotides: TGTGCCAGCAGTGGTAACATTCAGTACTTC. This translates into CASSGNIQYF.

This clonotype was observed many times. This chain connects TRBV27 to TRBJ1-2, with TRBD1 matching over 7 bases. J was trimmed by 8 bases and V by 3 bases; bases with no gene match: 12. The germline V gene encodes CDR1 MNHEY and CDR2 SMNVEV (reference sequence). The CDR3 consists of 15 residues. The CDR3 coding sequence is TGTGCCAGCAGTTTGACAGGGTGGGGAGGAGGCGGCTACACCTTC. This translates into CASSLTGWGGGGYTF.

This clonotype was detected a few times. The chain combines TRBV7-2 with TRBJ2-7, with TRBD1 matching 7 bases. The CDR3 has 17 residues. The germline gives CDR1 SGHTA, CDR2 FQGNSA. V shed 5 bases, J shed 0 bases, and the junction held 13 bases outside the gene matches. CDR3 protein: CASSRPKGAVASYEQYF. The CDR3 nucleotides read TGTGCCAGCAGCCGCCCAAAGGGGGCCGTAGCCTCCTACGAGCAGTACTTC.

The chain has TRBV18 and TRBJ1-2; 12 positions match TRBD1. Per germline, CDR1 KGHSH and CDR2 LQKENI. The V segment lost 4 bases and the J segment 3 bases; nucleotides outside the gene matches: 9. The CDR3 has 17 residues. The DNA for the CDR3 is TGTGCCAGCTCACTAGCCGGGACAGGGGGCGCAGACTATGGCTACACCTTC. This encodes CASSLAGTGGADYGYTF. The complete variable domain, with remaining parts taken from reference TRBV18 and TRBJ1-2, reads NAGVMQNPRHLVRRRGQEARLRCSPMKGHSHVYWYRQLPEEGLKFMVYLQKENIIDESGMPKERFSAEFPKEGPSILRIQQVVRGDSAAYFCASSLAGTGGADYGYTFGSGTRLTVV.

This clonotype was recorded many times. This chain links TRBV20-1 with TRBJ2-5, with TRBD1 matching 7 bases. The trim removed 5 bases at V and 1 base at J, leaving 10 bases unmatched. The CDR3 totals 15 residues. In germline, CDR1 is DFQATT, CDR2 SNEGSKA (reference sequence). CDR3 nucleotide sequence: TGCAGTGCTGGAAGAAGCAGGGGGACCCAAGAGACCCAGTACTTC. Translating it yields CSAGRSRGTQETQYF.

This clonotype has a handful of counts. The V gene is TRBV29-1, the J gene TRBJ2-7; TRBD2 agrees at 11 bases. V shed 6 bases, J shed 4 bases, and the junction held 8 bases outside the gene matches. Germline V gene lookup returns CDR1 SQVTM and CDR2 ANQGSEA. The CDR3 totals 14 residues. This CDR3 reads CSVRRLAGPYEQYF. The CDR3 coding sequence is TGCAGCGTAAGACGACTAGCGGGGCCGTACGAGCAGTACTTC.

This clonotype has ten or more counts. This chain connects TRBV7-9 to TRBJ2-7; D is possibly TRBD2 (5 bases). The CDR3 has 14 residues. The ends were cut back, 1 base at V and 4 bases at J, with 11 bases in the middle. The germline V gene has CDR1 SEHNR and CDR2 FQNEAQ (reference sequence). The CDR3 DNA sequence: TGTGCCAGCAGCTTAGTGGGAGTAGGGTACGAGCAGTACTTC. It yields the protein CASSLVGVGYEQYF.

The chain has TRBV19 and TRBJ2-2; D gene ambiguous. CDR3 length: 14 amino acids. Per the germline V gene, CDR1 is LNHDA and CDR2 is SQIVND (reference sequence). V lost 3 bases to trimming and J lost 7 bases, with 12 bases between them. CDR3 region: CASSMPPSRGELFF. As DNA, the CDR3 is TGTGCCAGTAGTATGCCCCCTTCTCGCGGGGAGCTGTTTTTT.